One and the same sample provided the 13 T cell receptor beta chains below, sequenced in a study of blood T cell repertoires in COVID-19. Sequencing was performed with immunoSEQ multiplex PCR; in TCRdb, only in-frame clones are kept and a portion is missing. Of over 150,000 clones detected, more than 90% appear once; the ten largest clones hold 0.45% to 0.65%. What was sequenced was peripheral blood. Receptors were obtained from a man aged 45 to 65 with acute or convalescent COVID-19.

This chain uses TRBV6-6 with TRBJ2-7, with TRBD1 matching 9 bases. Germline CDR1 MNHNY, CDR2 SVGAGI (reference sequence). The V segment lost 5 bases and the J segment 7 bases; nucleotides outside the gene matches: 6. CDR3 length equals 13 residues. The CDR3 DNA sequence: TGTGCCAGCAGTAACAGGGGGCTGCGGGAGCAGTACGTC. It encodes CASSNRGLREQYV.

The chain links TRBV6-4 to TRBJ2-1, with 8 bases lining up with TRBD2. The germline CDR1 and CDR2 sequences are MRHNA and SNTAGT. The CDR3 contains 13 residues. Losses at the gene ends were 8 bases for V and 8 bases for J; bases not matched to a gene: 8. CDR3 DNA: TGTGCCAGCTCAGCGGGAGTAGCACATGAGCAGTTCTTC. Its translation: CASSAGVAHEQFF.

This clone has only a few counts. The chain employs TRBV5-4 and TRBJ1-2; 8 nucleotides line up with TRBD1. CDR1 and CDR2 (germline): SGHNT, YYREEE (reference sequence). Trimming at V came to 1 base and at J to 4 bases, leaving 0 bases not matched to a gene. This CDR3 has 13 amino acids. CDR3 protein: CASSLQGAYGYTF. CDR3 in DNA: TGTGCCAGCAGCTTGCAGGGGGCCTATGGCTACACCTTC. Full variable domain (missing parts from reference TRBV5-4 and TRBJ1-2): ETGVTQSPTHLIKTRGQQVTLRCSSQSGHNTVSWYQQALGQGPQFIFQYYREEENGRGNFPPRFSGLQFPNYSSELNVNALELDDSALYLCASSLQGAYGYTFGSGTRLTVV.

The rearrangement joins TRBV5-1 to TRBJ1-5; TRBD1 might be the D (6 bases). The V and J ends lost 0 bases and 5 bases respectively, with 15 bases between them. This CDR3 has 16 amino acids. Germline V gives CDR1 SGHRS, CDR2 YFSETQ. CDR3 sequence reads: CASSLDGGGGHQPQHF. CDR3 bases: TGCGCCAGCAGCTTGGATGGTGGGGGGGGGCATCAGCCCCAGCATTTT.

This clone was seen a single time. The chain couples TRBV14 to TRBJ1-1; D may be TRBD1 (5 bases). V lost 2 bases and J 2 bases, leaving 12 bases between the germline ends. The CDR3 extends over 15 amino acids. Germline V gene lookup returns CDR1 SGHDN and CDR2 FVKESK. The CDR3 DNA is TGTGCCAGCAGCCAAATGGTAGGGGCCAACACTGAAGCTTTCTTT. It encodes CASSQMVGANTEAFF.

The chain joins TRBV5-4 to TRBJ1-3; possibly TRBD1 for D (6 bases). Deletions cut 2 bases from V and 5 bases from J, with 14 bases between. This CDR3 has 15 amino acids. CDR1 is SGHNT and CDR2 is YYREEE in the germline V gene (reference sequence). The CDR3 region is CASSLAGAGRNTIYF. CDR3 sequence (DNA): TGTGCCAGCAGCTTAGCGGGGGCCGGAAGAAACACCATATATTTT.

V gene TRBV27 combines with J gene TRBJ2-7, with TRBD1 matching 11 bases. V was pared by 2 bases and J by 2 bases, with 2 bases of the junction left unmatched. The CDR3 has 15 amino acids. In germline, CDR1 is MNHEY, CDR2 SMNVEV (reference sequence). DNA for the CDR3: TGTGCCAGCAGTTTAGGGACAGGGGGAACCTACGAGCAGTACTTC. Protein sequence: CASSLGTGGTYEQYF.

V gene TRBV9 combines with J gene TRBJ2-2; the match to TRBD2 covers 13 bases. The CDR3 is made up of 18 amino acids. Germline CDR1 is SGDLS and CDR2 is YYNGEE. Unmatched junction bases numbered 8, after V lost 3 bases and J lost 3 bases. The CDR3 reads CASSARPGLAGDTGELFF. Written as DNA, the CDR3 is TGTGCCAGCAGCGCCCGACCTGGACTAGCGGGGGACACCGGGGAGCTGTTTTTT. Full variable domain (outside the CDR3, taken from reference TRBV9 and TRBJ2-2): DSGVTQTPKHLITATGQRVTLRCSPRSGDLSVYWYQQSLDQGLQFLIQYYNGEERAKGNILERFSAQQFPDLHSELNLSSLELGDSALYFCASSARPGLAGDTGELFFGEGSRLTVL.

The rearrangement links TRBV3-1 (or the pseudogene TRBV3-2) to TRBJ2-7; 8 bases map to TRBD1. The trim removed 7 bases at V and 6 bases at J, leaving 14 bases unmatched. The CDR3 spans 15 residues. Germline-derived CDR1 and CDR2 are LGHDT and YNNKEL (reference sequence). The CDR3 is CASTQTTGVGAEQYF. CDR3 in DNA: TGTGCCAGCACACAAACGACAGGGGTGGGTGCCGAGCAGTACTTC.

The rearrangement links TRBV6-5 to TRBJ2-2; tentative D call: TRBD1 (5 bases). This CDR3 spans 15 amino acids. V lost 6 bases and J 5 bases, leaving 16 bases between the germline ends. Germline lookup yields CDR1 MNHEY and CDR2 SVGAGI. The DNA for the CDR3 is TGTGCCAGCAGCCCGGGTCAGGGCAAGACCGGGGAGCTGTTTTTT. Translated: CASSPGQGKTGELFF.

The V call is TRBV5-1, the J call TRBJ2-1, with a weak D call TRBD2 (6 bases). Trimming removed 2 bases at V and 0 bases at J, with 9 bases between. This CDR3 is 15 amino acids long. Germline assignment: CDR1 SGHRS and CDR2 YFSETQ. CDR3 bases: TGCGCCAGCAGCTTCTCCGGGGGCTCCTACAATGAGCAGTTCTTC. Amino acids: CASSFSGGSYNEQFF.

The genes are TRBV10-1 and TRBJ2-2, with TRBD2 as a possible D gene (7 bases). This CDR3 spans 16 amino acids. Trimming left V 5 bases short and J 6 bases short, with 19 bases between. Per germline, CDR1 WNHNN and CDR2 SYGVQD (reference sequence). The CDR3: CASSPGGGAVPGELFF. The CDR3, as DNA: TGCGCCAGCAGTCCCGGTGGGGGGGCCGTGCCCGGGGAGCTGTTTTTT.

The V and J genes are TRBV18 and TRBJ2-5, with D perhaps TRBD1 (6 bases). The ends were cut back, 3 bases at V and 1 base at J, with 12 bases in the middle. Looked up from germline, CDR1 is KGHSH and CDR2 is LQKENI. This CDR3 comprises 15 residues. Here the CDR3 reads CASSPTQGIQETQYF. The DNA for the CDR3 is TGTGCCAGCTCACCGACGCAGGGGATCCAAGAGACCCAGTACTTC.